This section outlines one TCR beta chain sequence together with its context. Sequencing used immunoSEQ multiplex PCR; TCRdb keeps in-frame clones, though not all of them. The table has around 63,000 clones, 92% seen once. This sample was included in a study of T cell changes during pregnancy in multiple sclerosis. Germline loops: CDR1 MNHNS, CDR2 SASEGT. With 2 bases removed from V and 4 bases from J, the gap between germline ends came to 6 bases. This CDR3 is built from 13 residues. The origin of this receptor is a female donor in good health, enrolled as a control in a pregnancy study. The specimen was peripheral blood, collected in the third trimester of pregnancy. The chain links TRBV6-1 to TRBJ2-1; D perhaps matches TRBD1 (6 bases). The CDR3 loop reads CASSEQGYNEQFF. The CDR3 bases are TGTGCCAGCAGTGAACAGGGGTACAATGAGCAGTTCTTC.